This T cell receptor beta chain was sequenced during a study of technical replicates of blood from four donors. Trimming pared 1 base from V and 0 bases from J, leaving 10 bases between. The CDR3 spans 16 residues. Germline assignment: CDR1 SEHNR and CDR2 FQNEAQ (reference sequence). Produced via immunoSEQ multiplex PCR; TCRdb's table is partial and in-frame only. The data show nearly 90,000 clones, roughly 94% seen once. The sample consisted of T cells isolated from PBMCs. This TCR derives from a human donor in good health. The V call is TRBV7-9, the J call TRBJ2-1; D is perhaps TRBD2 (5 bases). Here the CDR3 DNA reads TGTGCCAGCAGCTTAGATATCAGCGGCTCCTACAATGAGCAGTTCTTC. Translation gives CASSLDISGSYNEQFF.